The text below deals with one T cell receptor (beta chain). This sample was taken from a study of T cells in Graves' hyperthyroidism and ophthalmopathy. RNA transcripts provided the source from which TCR beta CDR3 regions were amplified. The HTBI primer set served for first-round RT-PCR of the TCR CDR3. One entry per CDR3 protein results from TCRdb running MiXCR on the multiplex PCR reads. The sample has a few hundred thousand distinct CDR3 sequences, about 15% seen once. V was clipped by 4 bases and J by 0 bases, with 13 bases between them. This CDR3 is built from 15 residues. Germline CDR1 SGDLS, CDR2 YYNGEE.

Source material: blood. The chain has TRBV9 and TRBJ1-1, with no clear D. The receptor was derived from a woman under 30 with Graves' hyperthyroidism. The CDR3 is CASSPAWGLNTEAFF. CDR3 in DNA: TGTGCCAGCAGCCCCGCCTGGGGTTTGAACACTGAAGCTTTCTTT.